The rows below give T cell receptor beta chains drawn from one sample of a study of human T cells and chemical hapten exposure. Each CDR3 protein is one row after TCRdb ran MiXCR on the RACE reads. The table has some 77,000 distinct CDR3 sequences, 10% to 13% seen once. The source material was whole blood, sampled in connection with sensitization to the hapten diphenylcyclopropenone (DPC). The receptors derive from a woman aged 45-59 years with alopecia areata. Some clones in this sample may be carry-over from other donors' samples. The CDR3 runs from the conserved cysteine through the conserved F or W. A D gene is named only where the DNA matches it firmly. Expanded clones get a size class; other rows say once, few or many, or leave the size out.

J: TRBJ2-7
size: few
V: TRBV7-2
D: TRBD1
CDR3: CASSLGQGGEQYF
DNA: TGTGCCAGCAGCCTTGGACAGGGCGGCGAGCAGTACTTC

J: TRBJ1-5
size: many
V: TRBV20-1
D: TRBD1
CDR3: CSAIQGAYSNQPQHF
DNA: TGCAGTGCTATCCAGGGGGCTTATAGCAATCAGCCCCAGCATTTT

J: TRBJ2-7
size: NA
V: TRBV6-2/TRBV6-3
D: NA
CDR3: CASTLTGTYEQYF
DNA: TGTGCCAGCACCCTTACAGGGACCTACGAGCAGTACTTC

J: TRBJ1-6
size: few
V: TRBV11-3
D: NA
CDR3: CASSLDQNSPLHF
DNA: TGTGCCAGCAGCTTAGACCAAAATTCACCCCTCCACTTT

J: TRBJ1-1
size: NA
V: TRBV7-6
D: NA
CDR3: CASSFEGNPTEAFF
DNA: TGTGCCAGCAGCTTCGAGGGGAATCCCACTGAAGCTTTCTTT

J: TRBJ2-7
size: NA
V: TRBV20-1
D: NA
CDR3: CSARGAGTASYEQYF
DNA: TGCAGTGCTAGGGGGGCGGGGACAGCCAGCTACGAGCAGTACTTC

J: TRBJ1-2
size: NA
V: TRBV5-4
D: NA
CDR3: CASSLDRSPYGYTF
DNA: TGTGCCAGCAGCTTGGACAGGAGCCCCTATGGCTACACCTTC

J: TRBJ2-5
size: many
V: TRBV6-2/TRBV6-3
D: TRBD1
CDR3: CASSGQGGQKTQYF
DNA: TGTGCCAGCAGCGGACAGGGGGGGCAGAAGACCCAGTACTTC

J: TRBJ1-2
size: NA
V: TRBV6-5
D: NA
CDR3: CASSAGFNYGYTF
DNA: TGTGCCAGCAGTGCAGGGTTTAACTATGGCTACACCTTC

J: TRBJ2-2
size: few
V: TRBV7-3
D: TRBD2
CDR3: CASSLLRTSGGTGELFF
DNA: TGTGCCAGCAGCTTACTCCGGACTAGCGGGGGCACCGGGGAGCTGTTTTTT

J: TRBJ2-7
size: NA
V: TRBV25-1
D: TRBD1
CDR3: CASSELGTGTEEQYF
DNA: TGTGCCAGCAGTGAGCTAGGGACAGGGACTGAAGAGCAGTACTTC

J: TRBJ2-5
size: NA
V: TRBV12-3/TRBV12-4
D: NA
CDR3: CASSLGAVETQYF
DNA: TGTGCCAGCAGTTTAGGAGCTGTCGAGACCCAGTACTTC

J: TRBJ2-1
size: NA
V: TRBV20-1
D: TRBD2
CDR3: CSAPYPRLAGHNEQFF
DNA: TGCAGTGCTCCATACCCCCGACTAGCGGGGCACAATGAGCAGTTCTTC

J: TRBJ1-6
size: many
V: TRBV18
D: NA
CDR3: CASSPPARGFNSPLHF
DNA: TGTGCCAGCTCACCACCGGCGAGGGGGTTTAATTCACCCCTCCACTTT

J: TRBJ2-3
size: few
V: TRBV27
D: NA
CDR3: CASSPRVLGDTQYF
DNA: TGTGCCAGCAGTCCCCGGGTCTTAGGAGATACGCAGTATTTT

J: TRBJ2-7
size: few
V: TRBV6-6
D: NA
CDR3: CASSYSKGGYEQYF
DNA: TGTGCCAGCAGTTACTCGAAGGGGGGTTACGAGCAGTACTTC

J: TRBJ1-2
size: NA
V: TRBV30
D: NA
CDR3: CAWSVPGGRSYGYTF
DNA: TGTGCCTGGAGTGTACCTGGGGGGCGCAGCTATGGCTACACCTTC

J: TRBJ1-1
size: many
V: TRBV18
D: NA
CDR3: CASSRVGNTEAFF
DNA: TGTGCCAGCTCAAGGGTGGGGAACACTGAAGCTTTCTTT

J: TRBJ2-1
size: NA
V: TRBV5-4
D: NA
CDR3: CASSLDLASYNEQFF
DNA: TGTGCCAGCAGCTTGGACCTAGCTTCCTACAATGAGCAGTTCTTC

J: TRBJ2-1
size: few
V: TRBV18
D: NA
CDR3: CASSRRGDEQFF
DNA: TGTGCCAGCTCCCGCCGAGGGGATGAGCAGTTCTTC

J: TRBJ2-1
size: few
V: TRBV5-1
D: TRBD2
CDR3: CASTQGGVNEQFF
DNA: TGCGCCAGCACCCAGGGAGGGGTGAATGAGCAGTTCTTC

J: TRBJ2-2
size: few
V: TRBV24-1
D: NA
CDR3: CATSDFWTGELFF
DNA: TGTGCCACCAGTGATTTTTGGACCGGGGAGCTGTTTTTT

J: TRBJ1-6
size: many
V: TRBV4-3
D: NA
CDR3: CASSQVGPNSPLHF
DNA: TGCGCCAGCAGCCAGGTGGGGCCCAATTCACCCCTCCACTTT

J: TRBJ2-6
size: many
V: TRBV7-3
D: TRBD1
CDR3: CASSFDRGLSGANVLTF
DNA: TGTGCCAGCAGCTTCGACAGGGGGCTCTCTGGGGCCAACGTCCTGACTTTC

J: TRBJ1-4
size: many
V: TRBV20-1
D: NA
CDR3: CSARGDRSSSEKLFF
DNA: TGCAGTGCCCGGGGGGACCGCAGTAGTAGCGAAAAACTGTTTTTT

J: TRBJ1-5
size: few
V: TRBV6-1
D: NA
CDR3: CASSRVRGAMRQPQHF
DNA: TGTGCCAGCAGCCGGGTACGGGGGGCGATGCGGCAGCCCCAGCATTTT

J: TRBJ2-7
size: few
V: TRBV6-2/TRBV6-3
D: NA
CDR3: CASRMTGTLTYEQYF
DNA: TGTGCCAGCAGGATGACCGGGACCCTTACCTACGAGCAGTACTTC

J: TRBJ1-2
size: NA
V: TRBV5-4
D: NA
CDR3: CASSLEGAGGYTF
DNA: TGTGCCAGCAGCTTGGAAGGGGCTGGTGGCTACACCTTC

J: TRBJ2-1
size: NA
V: TRBV20-1
D: TRBD2
CDR3: CSARDPAGGKAGGAIEQFF
DNA: TGCAGTGCTAGAGATCCCGCGGGAGGCAAGGCGGGGGGCGCAATTGAGCAGTTCTTC

J: TRBJ2-3
size: many
V: TRBV7-6
D: TRBD2
CDR3: CASSLSPSGASTDTQYF
DNA: TGTGCCAGCAGCCTATCCCCTAGCGGAGCTAGCACAGATACGCAGTATTTT

J: TRBJ1-5
size: many
V: TRBV18
D: NA
CDR3: CASSPYNQPQHF
DNA: TGTGCCAGCTCACCATACAATCAGCCCCAGCATTTT

J: TRBJ2-5
size: few
V: TRBV24-1
D: TRBD2
CDR3: CATGLAGAAETQYF
DNA: TGTGCCACCGGGCTAGCGGGAGCCGCGGAGACCCAGTACTTC

J: TRBJ2-7
size: NA
V: TRBV6-5
D: TRBD1
CDR3: CASSYSPGQVEQYF
DNA: TGTGCCAGCAGTTACTCGCCTGGACAGGTCGAGCAGTACTTC

J: TRBJ2-2
size: few
V: TRBV29-1
D: TRBD2
CDR3: CSVRRAGGNTGELFF
DNA: TGCAGCGTCCGGAGAGCGGGAGGTAACACCGGGGAGCTGTTTTTT

J: TRBJ2-3
size: NA
V: TRBV3-1
D: NA
CDR3: CASSQGRSATQYF
DNA: TGTGCCAGCAGCCAAGGAAGGTCCGCTACGCAGTATTTT

J: TRBJ1-6
size: NA
V: TRBV12-3/TRBV12-4
D: TRBD1
CDR3: CASRDRGDSPLHF
DNA: TGTGCCAGCCGGGACAGGGGGGATTCACCCCTCCACTTT

J: TRBJ1-5
size: few
V: TRBV7-3
D: NA
CDR3: CASSPYDGDSNQPQHF
DNA: TGTGCCAGCAGCCCGTACGACGGAGATAGCAATCAGCCCCAGCATTTT

J: TRBJ2-3
size: NA
V: TRBV7-3
D: TRBD1
CDR3: CASSPGQAGVDTQYF
DNA: TGTGCCAGCAGCCCGGGACAGGCTGGCGTAGATACGCAGTATTTT

J: TRBJ1-4
size: few
V: TRBV4-3
D: TRBD1
CDR3: CASSQAGTGREKLFF
DNA: TGCGCCAGCAGCCAGGCCGGGACAGGGCGTGAAAAACTGTTTTTT

J: TRBJ2-1
size: few
V: TRBV11-2
D: NA
CDR3: CASSLTAGLNEQFF
DNA: TGTGCCAGCAGCTTAACAGCGGGCCTAAATGAGCAGTTCTTC

J: TRBJ1-5
size: few
V: TRBV28
D: TRBD1
CDR3: CASSAPTGGGHF
DNA: TGTGCCAGCAGTGCCCCGACAGGGGGCGGGCATTTT

J: TRBJ1-5
size: few
V: TRBV11-2
D: NA
CDR3: CASSLEGVSNQPQHF
DNA: TGTGCCAGCAGCTTAGAAGGCGTCAGCAATCAGCCCCAGCATTTT

J: TRBJ2-5
size: NA
V: TRBV3-1
D: NA
CDR3: CASSQGVNSRVQGTQYF
DNA: TGTGCCAGCAGCCAAGGAGTCAACTCCAGGGTACAAGGGACCCAGTACTTC

J: TRBJ2-2
size: once
V: TRBV6-5
D: NA
CDR3: CASSHLGTGHSNTGELFF
DNA: TGTGCCAGCAGCCACTTGGGAACAGGGCATTCGAACACCGGGGAGCTGTTTTTT

J: TRBJ2-1
size: few
V: TRBV30
D: TRBD2
CDR3: CAWGQGLAVNNEQFF
DNA: TGTGCCTGGGGTCAGGGACTAGCGGTTAACAATGAGCAGTTCTTC

J: TRBJ2-7
size: NA
V: TRBV28
D: NA
CDR3: CASTGLYEQYF
DNA: TGTGCCAGCACAGGGCTCTACGAGCAGTACTTC

J: TRBJ1-1
size: many
V: TRBV3-1
D: TRBD1
CDR3: CASSQGDRGRNTEAFF
DNA: TGTGCCAGCAGCCAAGGGGACAGGGGAAGAAACACTGAAGCTTTCTTT

J: TRBJ2-2
size: few
V: TRBV11-2
D: NA
CDR3: CASSLVPVTGELFF
DNA: TGTGCCAGCAGCTTAGTACCCGTGACCGGGGAGCTGTTTTTT